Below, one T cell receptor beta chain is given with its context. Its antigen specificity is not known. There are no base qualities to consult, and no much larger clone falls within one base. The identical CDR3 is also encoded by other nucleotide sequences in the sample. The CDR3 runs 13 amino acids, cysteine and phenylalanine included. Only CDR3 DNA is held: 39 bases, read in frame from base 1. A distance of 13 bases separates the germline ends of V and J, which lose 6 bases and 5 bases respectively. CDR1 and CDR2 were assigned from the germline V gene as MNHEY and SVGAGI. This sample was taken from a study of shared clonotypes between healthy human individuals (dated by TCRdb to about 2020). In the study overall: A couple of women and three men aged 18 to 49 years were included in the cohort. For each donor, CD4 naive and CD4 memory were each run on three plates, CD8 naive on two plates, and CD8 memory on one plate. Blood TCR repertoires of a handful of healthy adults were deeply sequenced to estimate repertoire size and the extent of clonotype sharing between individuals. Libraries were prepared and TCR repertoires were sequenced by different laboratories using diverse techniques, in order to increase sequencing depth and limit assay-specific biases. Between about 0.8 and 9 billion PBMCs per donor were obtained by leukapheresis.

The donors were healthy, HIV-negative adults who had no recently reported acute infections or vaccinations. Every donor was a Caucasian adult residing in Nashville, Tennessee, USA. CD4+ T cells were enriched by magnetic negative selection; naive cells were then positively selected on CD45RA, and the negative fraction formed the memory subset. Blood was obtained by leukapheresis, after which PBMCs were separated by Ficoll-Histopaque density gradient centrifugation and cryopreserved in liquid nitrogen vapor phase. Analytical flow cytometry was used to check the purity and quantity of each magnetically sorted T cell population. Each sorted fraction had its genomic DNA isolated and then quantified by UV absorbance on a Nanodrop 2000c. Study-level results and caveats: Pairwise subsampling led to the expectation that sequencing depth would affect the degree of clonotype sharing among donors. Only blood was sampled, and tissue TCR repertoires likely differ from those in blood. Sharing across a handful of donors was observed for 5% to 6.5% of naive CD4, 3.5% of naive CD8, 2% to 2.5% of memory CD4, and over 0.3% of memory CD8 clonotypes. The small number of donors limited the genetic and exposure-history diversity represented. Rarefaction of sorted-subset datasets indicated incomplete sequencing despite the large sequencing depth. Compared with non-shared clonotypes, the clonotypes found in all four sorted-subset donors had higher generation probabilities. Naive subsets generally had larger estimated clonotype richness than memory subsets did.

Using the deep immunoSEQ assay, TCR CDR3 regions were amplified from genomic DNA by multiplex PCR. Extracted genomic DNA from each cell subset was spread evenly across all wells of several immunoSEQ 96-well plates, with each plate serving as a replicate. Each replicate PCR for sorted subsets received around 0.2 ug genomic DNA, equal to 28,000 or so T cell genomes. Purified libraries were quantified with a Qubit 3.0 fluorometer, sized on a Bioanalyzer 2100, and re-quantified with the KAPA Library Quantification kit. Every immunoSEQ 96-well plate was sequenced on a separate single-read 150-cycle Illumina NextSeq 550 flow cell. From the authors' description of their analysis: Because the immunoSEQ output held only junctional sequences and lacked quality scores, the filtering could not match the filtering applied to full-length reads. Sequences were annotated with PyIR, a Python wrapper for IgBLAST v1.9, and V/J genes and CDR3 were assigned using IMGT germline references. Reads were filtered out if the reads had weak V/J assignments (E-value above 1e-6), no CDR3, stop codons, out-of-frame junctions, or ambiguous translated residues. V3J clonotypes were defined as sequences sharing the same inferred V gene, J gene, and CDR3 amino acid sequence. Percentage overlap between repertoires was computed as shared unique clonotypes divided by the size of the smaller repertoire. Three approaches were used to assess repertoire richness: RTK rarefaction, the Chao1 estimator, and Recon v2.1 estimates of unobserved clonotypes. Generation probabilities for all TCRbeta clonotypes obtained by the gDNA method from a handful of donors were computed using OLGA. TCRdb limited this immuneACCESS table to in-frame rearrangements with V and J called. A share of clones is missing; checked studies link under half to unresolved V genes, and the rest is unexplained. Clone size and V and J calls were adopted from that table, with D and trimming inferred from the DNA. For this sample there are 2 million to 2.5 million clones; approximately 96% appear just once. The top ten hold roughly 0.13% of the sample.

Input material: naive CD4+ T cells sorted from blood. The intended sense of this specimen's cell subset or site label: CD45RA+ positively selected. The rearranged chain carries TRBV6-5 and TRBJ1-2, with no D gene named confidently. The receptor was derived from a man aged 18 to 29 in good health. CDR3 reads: CASSRAAGYGYTF. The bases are TGTGCCAGCAGCCGCGCGGCGGGGTATGGCTACACCTTC.